This T cell receptor beta chain derives from a study of cytomegalovirus exposure and HLA in healthy donors. Points from the study as a whole: Later analysis identified several of the most significant clusters that appeared linked to common viral pathogens.

Vbeta (60) and Jbeta (13) primers were used in the PCR. Libraries were prepared by immunoSEQ multiplex PCR; TCRdb keeps only in-frame clonotypes and omits some of them. Seen here are around 200,000 clones, around 76% observed once, and the top ten hold roughly 2.1%. V was trimmed by 10 bases and J by 0 bases, leaving 15 bases between them. This CDR3 is 15 amino acids long. CDR1 and CDR2 (germline): MNHEY, SMNVEV (reference sequence). Remarks on this clone: The antigen is unknown.

Sequenced material: PBMCs. The chain recombines TRBV27 with TRBJ2-2; D perhaps matches TRBD2 (5 bases). This TCR was recovered from a woman between 25 and 40 years old in good health and CMV-seropositive. CDR3 DNA sequence: TGTGCCACCCAAGAGGCGGGCTCGAACACCGGGGAGCTGTTTTTT. Amino acid sequence: CATQEAGSNTGELFF.